Below, 3 T cell receptor beta chains from the same sample are listed, as sequenced in a study of T cell responses to AZD1222 COVID-19 vaccine. Produced via immunoSEQ multiplex PCR; TCRdb's table is partial and in-frame only. The top ten clones hold 4.4% of a sample with approximately 120,000 clones, 87% of them seen once. The material was peripheral blood, obtained 28 days after the second AZD1222 dose. The receptors were gathered from an adult who received the AZD1222 COVID-19 vaccine.

The chain has TRBV27 and TRBJ1-1; D may be TRBD1 (6 bases). CDR3 size: 15 residues. V gave up 2 bases and J gave up 0 bases, with 10 bases separating them. CDR1 and CDR2 from the germline V gene are MNHEY and SMNVEV (reference sequence). The CDR3 nucleotides read TGTGCCAGCAGTTTACTCGACAGGCTGAACACTGAAGCTTTCTTT. It is translated as CASSLLDRLNTEAFF.

The J gene is TRBJ1-2, the V gene TRBV29-1; D not resolved. CDR1 and CDR2 from the germline V gene are SQVTM and ANQGSEA. The CDR3 covers 16 residues. Trimming stripped 4 bases from V and 1 base from J, with 19 bases between. CDR3 amino acids: CSVVGVGLDYNYGYTF. The CDR3 nucleotides read TGCAGCGTTGTGGGTGTGGGTTTGGACTATAACTATGGCTACACCTTC.

This chain uses TRBV4-2 with TRBJ2-7; 10 bases are a match to TRBD2. The trim removed 1 base at V and 1 base at J, leaving 10 bases unmatched. CDR3 size: 18 residues. CDR1 LGHNA and CDR2 YNFKEQ come from the germline V gene. The DNA of the CDR3 is TGTGCCAGCAGCCAAGCGCTACTAGCGGGAACACCTTCCTACGAGCAGTACTTC. Protein: CASSQALLAGTPSYEQYF.